The 32 T cell receptor beta chains reported below all come from one sample, sequenced in a study of cytomegalovirus exposure and HLA in healthy donors. Profiled with immunoSEQ multiplex PCR; TCRdb holds only in-frame clones, not every one. The data contain about 180,000 clones, about 85% of them singletons. The sequenced sample was PBMCs. The source of these receptors is a man aged 18 to 35 in good health and CMV-seropositive.

The chain couples TRBV5-1 to TRBJ2-5; 9 bases match TRBD2. This CDR3 is built from 16 residues. Looked up from germline, CDR1 is SGHRS and CDR2 is YFSETQ. V gave up 0 bases and J gave up 0 bases; unmatched junction bases: 3. The CDR3 region has the DNA TGCGCCAGCAGCTTGGGACCTAGCGGGAACCAAGAGACCCAGTACTTC. Its protein is CASSLGPSGNQETQYF.

This clone occurred many times. The chain combines TRBV5-5 with TRBJ1-6; 10 nucleotides align to TRBD1. The germline V gene has CDR1 SGHKS and CDR2 YYEKEE (reference sequence). The junction had 8 bases not matched to a gene; V was cut back by 4 bases and J by 7 bases. This CDR3 is built from 16 residues. The CDR3 DNA follows: TGTGCCAGCAGCGTGACAGGGGGCACCCAGAATTCACCCCTCCACTTT. Translating it yields CASSVTGGTQNSPLHF.

This clone was counted a single time. The chain joins TRBV27 to TRBJ2-5; 10 bases agree with TRBD1. V lost 6 bases to trimming and J lost 2 bases; unmatched junction nucleotides: 3. The germline gives CDR1 MNHEY, CDR2 SMNVEV (reference sequence). This CDR3 has 14 residues. The CDR3 nucleotides read TGTGCCAGCAGGAAGGACAGGGGGCAAGAGACCCAGTACTTC. It is translated as CASRKDRGQETQYF.

This sequence joins TRBV11-3 and TRBJ1-2; 7 nucleotides match TRBD1. The trim removed 2 bases at V and 4 bases at J, leaving 4 bases unmatched. Germline V gives CDR1 SGHNT, CDR2 YENEEA. CDR3 length: 14 residues. DNA of the CDR3: TGTGCCAGCAGCTTACTTCAGGGGGGCTATGGCTACACCTTC. It is translated as CASSLLQGGYGYTF.

This rearrangement joins TRBV2 to TRBJ2-1, with a possible D match to TRBD2 (5 bases). The CDR3 runs to 14 residues. Germline V lookup: CDR1 SNHLY, CDR2 FYNNEI. V lost 2 bases and J 9 bases, leaving 14 bases between the germline ends. The CDR3 DNA sequence: TGTGCCAGCAGTGAAACGGGGTTTTCAGGTGAGCAGTTCTTC. Translation: CASSETGFSGEQFF.

The chain combines TRBV19 with TRBJ1-2; no clear D gene. In germline, CDR1 is LNHDA, CDR2 SQIVND (reference sequence). Trimming took off 5 bases at V and 2 bases at J, with 12 bases between the two ends. The CDR3 consists of 14 residues. CDR3 nucleotides: TGTGCCAGTAGTGACCCTTACAGAAACTATGGCTACACCTTC. It is translated as CASSDPYRNYGYTF.

The rearrangement links TRBV18 to TRBJ2-1; possibly TRBD1 for D (7 bases). The CDR3 contains 16 residues. V was clipped by 3 bases and J by 8 bases, with 20 bases between them. The germline gives CDR1 KGHSH, CDR2 LQKENI. The CDR3 loop reads CASSPLKTGRTDEQFF. The CDR3 DNA sequence: TGTGCCAGCTCACCCCTCAAGACAGGGAGGACCGATGAGCAGTTCTTC.

This chain joins TRBV7-9 and TRBJ1-1; D call uncertain. Trimming shortened V by 5 bases and J by 0 bases, and 13 bases separated the two germline ends. The CDR3 sequence is 15 residues long. CDR1 and CDR2 from the germline V gene are SEHNR and FQNEAQ (reference sequence). This chain's CDR3 is CASSGSGLLNTEAFF. The CDR3 nucleotides read TGTGCCAGCAGCGGTAGCGGGCTTCTGAACACTGAAGCTTTCTTT.

The chain employs TRBV5-6 and TRBJ2-7, with D perhaps TRBD1 (5 bases). Deletions cut 0 bases from V and 0 bases from J, with 10 bases between. CDR1 is SGHDT and CDR2 is YYEEEE in the germline V gene. CDR3 length equals 15 residues. CDR3 in DNA: TGTGCCAGCAGCTTGGAAGGGGCCGACTCCTACGAGCAGTACTTC. This codes for CASSLEGADSYEQYF.

J is TRBJ2-7 and V is TRBV28, with TRBD2 matching 7 bases. J gave up 3 bases and V 2 bases, and 13 bases lay outside the gene matches. The CDR3 spans 17 residues. In germline, CDR1 is MDHEN, CDR2 SYDVKM. The chain's CDR3 is CASSLPEFSGNNYEQYF. The CDR3 DNA reads as TGTGCCAGCAGTTTACCCGAATTCAGCGGGAATAACTACGAGCAGTACTTC.

J is TRBJ2-3 and V is TRBV2; 15 nucleotides align to TRBD2. CDR1 SNHLY and CDR2 FYNNEI come from the germline V gene. This CDR3 has 14 residues. V lost 6 bases to trimming and J lost 7 bases; unmatched junction nucleotides: 2. CDR3 bases: TGTGCCAGCAGGGGACTAGCGGGGGGTTATACGCAGTATTTT. It translates to CASRGLAGGYTQYF.

This chain links TRBV28 with TRBJ2-1; 12 positions agree with TRBD2. Germline CDR1 and CDR2: MDHEN and SYDVKM. With V trimmed by 0 bases and J by 15 bases, 6 bases remained unmatched. The CDR3 spans 14 residues. CDR3 bases: TGTGCCAGCAGTTTATGGGCTAGCGGGGGGGATGCGTTCTTC. Its protein product is CASSLWASGGDAFF.

A few counts support this clone. J is TRBJ2-7 and V is TRBV6-6; D is possibly TRBD2 (7 bases). CDR3 size: 14 residues. The germline V gene has CDR1 MNHNY and CDR2 SVGAGI (reference sequence). The V gene lost 8 bases and the J gene lost 0 bases, with 14 bases spanning the gap. The CDR3 here is CASRGGGHSYEQYF. The CDR3 coding sequence is TGTGCCAGCCGGGGAGGGGGACACTCCTACGAGCAGTACTTC.

The chain has TRBV29-1 and TRBJ1-2; TRBD1 agrees at 10 bases. J lost 6 bases, V lost 4 bases, and 5 bases had no gene match. The length of the CDR3 is 13 residues. Germline values: CDR1 SQVTM, CDR2 ANQGSEA. CDR3 nucleotides: TGCAGCGTTGCCCTAGGGACAGGGGATGGCTACACCTTC. Encoded protein: CSVALGTGDGYTF.

The gene calls are TRBV28 and TRBJ2-7, with TRBD2 matching 16 bases. This CDR3 has 16 amino acids. The V and J ends lost 7 bases and 2 bases, in that order; junction bases with no gene match: 5. Looked up from germline, CDR1 is MDHEN and CDR2 is SYDVKM. This chain's CDR3 is CASMGLAGGTTYEQYF. CDR3 nucleotides: TGTGCCAGCATGGGACTAGCGGGAGGGACGACCTACGAGCAGTACTTC.

The V and J genes are TRBV7-9 and TRBJ2-5; possible D gene TRBD1, 6 bases. V was trimmed by 6 bases and J by 1 base, leaving 15 bases between them. The CDR3 is 15 amino acids. CDR1 is SEHNR, CDR2 FQNEAQ, per germline (reference sequence). In DNA, the CDR3 is TGTGCCAGCAGGCACCAGGACAGATTCCAAGAGACCCAGTACTTC. This translates into CASRHQDRFQETQYF.

The J gene is TRBJ2-4, the V gene TRBV6-1; 12 positions agree with TRBD1. The CDR3 spans 15 residues. Germline loops: CDR1 MNHNS, CDR2 SASEGT. The J segment lost 7 bases and the V segment lost 0 bases, leaving 1 base of the junction unmatched. CDR3 sequence reads: CASSEAGQGANIQYF. CDR3 sequence (DNA): TGTGCCAGCAGTGAAGCGGGACAGGGGGCGAACATTCAGTACTTC.

The chain joins TRBV19 to TRBJ2-1, with 7 bases fitting TRBD2. The CDR3 loop spans 13 amino acids. Trimming removed 8 bases from V and 3 bases from J; junction bases left unmatched: 4. CDR1 is LNHDA, CDR2 SQIVND, per germline (reference sequence). CDR3 sequence: CASGGGLYNEQFF. CDR3 sequence (DNA): TGTGCCAGTGGGGGGGGACTCTACAATGAGCAGTTCTTC.

V gene TRBV6-1 combines with J gene TRBJ2-3; D is possibly TRBD2 (5 bases). Trimming cost V 7 bases and J 1 base, with 9 bases left between them. CDR1 is MNHNS, CDR2 SASEGT, per germline. The CDR3 has 13 residues. CDR3 in DNA: TGTGCCAGCACCCCCGGGGGCACAGATACGCAGTATTTT. Translating it yields CASTPGGTDTQYF.

This chain joins TRBV30 and TRBJ2-7; a possible D gene is TRBD1 (6 bases). V was pared by 0 bases and J by 6 bases, with 12 bases between. The germline gives CDR1 GTSNPN, CDR2 SVGIG (reference sequence). This CDR3 spans 13 amino acids. Written as DNA, the CDR3 is TGTGCCTGGAGTGTAACAGGGTCAAGCGAGCAGTACTTC. It specifies CAWSVTGSSEQYF.

The rearrangement uses TRBV12-5 and TRBJ2-1; the D gene is possibly TRBD1 (6 bases). Looked up from germline, CDR1 is LGHNT and CDR2 is FRNRAP. Deletions cut 1 base from V and 9 bases from J, with 13 bases between. The CDR3 loop spans 14 amino acids. The CDR3 reads CASGLGGQYGEQFF. DNA of the CDR3: TGTGCTAGTGGTTTGGGGGGGCAATACGGTGAGCAGTTCTTC.

The rearrangement links TRBV30 to TRBJ2-5, with D possibly matching TRBD2 (5 bases). TRBJ2-7 matches the DNA end more closely, so the J call is doubtful. The CDR3 contains 15 residues. Germline CDR1 reads GTSNPN; CDR2 reads SVGIG (reference sequence). The CDR3 is CAWSVPEGSSYEQYF. The CDR3 region has the DNA TGTGCCTGGAGTGTACCGGAAGGGAGCTCCTACGAGCAGTACTTC.

The CDR3 DNA follows: TGTGCCAGCAGCTCACGGTTAGGCGGCCTATCGGGGGGCTACACCTTC. Protein: CASSSRLGGLSGGYTF. The chain carries TRBV11-3 and TRBJ1-2, with unresolved D. Trimming removed 4 bases from V and 8 bases from J, with 23 bases in between. The CDR3 has 16 residues. Looked up from germline, CDR1 is SGHNT and CDR2 is YENEEA. The full variable domain, rest sourced from reference TRBV11-3 and TRBJ1-2, is EAGVVQSPRYKIIEKKQPVAFWCNPISGHNTLYWYLQNLGQGPELLIRYENEEAVDDSQLPKDRFSAERLKGVDSTLKIQPAELGDSAVYLCASSSRLGGLSGGYTFGSGTRLTVV.

Concerning this clone: One end of the junction varies from germline; a read error may be responsible. The same CDR3 also results from other DNA sequences found in this sample. The rearrangement joins TRBV28 to TRBJ1-5; D is ambiguous. Germline V CDR1 and CDR2: MDHEN, SYDVKM. The CDR3 sequence is 15 residues long. The chain's CDR3 is CASSLTRFRNQPQHF. CDR3 DNA: TGTGCTAGCAGTTTAACGAGGTTTCGCAATCAGCCCCAGCATTTT.

The rearrangement links TRBV28 to TRBJ1-2; D gene ambiguous. Trimming stripped 3 bases from V and 8 bases from J, with 22 bases between. The CDR3 totals 16 residues. The germline gives CDR1 MDHEN, CDR2 SYDVKM. CDR3 residues: CASSLSVPTVLPGYTF. In DNA, the CDR3 is TGTGCCAGCAGTTTGAGCGTCCCGACGGTTCTGCCGGGCTACACCTTC.

This rearrangement joins TRBV27 to TRBJ1-5; D is possibly TRBD1 (5 bases). Between the trimmed V and J ends, which lost 5 bases and 1 base, there was a span of 6 bases. CDR1 and CDR2 (germline): MNHEY, SMNVEV (reference sequence). The length of the CDR3 is 13 residues. CDR3 nucleotides: TGTGCCAGCAGTGGGGCCAGCAATCAGCCCCAGCATTTT. Translating gives CASSGASNQPQHF.

This clone has a handful of counts. The rearrangement uses TRBV27 and TRBJ2-4, with 7 positions matching TRBD2. V lost 6 bases, J lost 12 bases, and 11 bases stayed unmatched. The CDR3 covers 13 residues. Germline CDR1 and CDR2: MNHEY and SMNVEV (reference sequence). CDR3: CASRGLTSANQYF. The CDR3 region has the DNA TGTGCCAGCAGGGGTCTCACTAGCGCAAATCAGTACTTC.

The count of this clone is one. The CDR3 DNA sequence: TGTGCCAGCAGCCAAGATTCCGGACTAGCAGACAATGAGCAGTTCTTC. Protein product: CASSQDSGLADNEQFF. J is TRBJ2-1 and V is TRBV4-2; 8 nucleotides agree with TRBD2. The germline CDR1 and CDR2 sequences are LGHNA and YNFKEQ. Unmatched junction bases numbered 6, after V lost 0 bases and J lost 5 bases. This CDR3 contains 16 residues.

This chain joins TRBV9 and TRBJ2-1; D may be TRBD1 (6 bases). The CDR3 spans 14 residues. V dropped 4 bases and J dropped 10 bases, with 18 bases sitting between them. From germline, CDR1 is SGDLS and CDR2 YYNGEE. The CDR3 protein is CASSQGKGQGEQFF. CDR3 nucleotides: TGTGCCAGCAGCCAGGGGAAGGGGCAGGGAGAGCAGTTCTTC. The full variable domain, in which reference TRBV9 and TRBJ2-1 provide the parts outside the CDR3, is DSGVTQTPKHLITATGQRVTLRCSPRSGDLSVYWYQQSLDQGLQFLIQYYNGEERAKGNILERFSAQQFPDLHSELNLSSLELGDSALYFCASSQGKGQGEQFFGPGTRLTVL.

The V call is TRBV7-9, the J call TRBJ1-1; D is uncertain. V gave up 2 bases and J gave up 3 bases, with 4 bases separating them. The CDR3 extends over 12 amino acids. Germline assignment: CDR1 SEHNR and CDR2 FQNEAQ (reference sequence). The CDR3 region has the DNA TGTGCCAGCAGCTTATCGGACACTGAAGCTTTCTTT. Protein sequence: CASSLSDTEAFF.

The chain has TRBV28 and TRBJ1-1, with D hard to call. CDR3 size: 11 residues. In germline, CDR1 is MDHEN, CDR2 SYDVKM. The V gene lost 10 bases and the J gene lost 5 bases, with 11 bases spanning the gap. The CDR3 coding sequence is TGTGCCATCGGATCCGGGACTGAAGCTTTCTTT. Its protein is CAIGSGTEAFF.

This sequence joins TRBV7-9 and TRBJ2-2; D not resolved. This CDR3 contains 13 residues. Germline-derived CDR1 and CDR2 are SEHNR and FQNEAQ (reference sequence). Trimming cost V 6 bases and J 4 bases, with 9 bases left between them. CDR3 DNA sequence: TGTGCCAGCAGTCCTGCAGGCACCGGGGAGCTGTTTTTT. Translating gives CASSPAGTGELFF. Full variable domain (outside the CDR3, taken from reference TRBV7-9 and TRBJ2-2): DTGVSQNPRHKITKRGQNVTFRCDPISEHNRLYWYRQTLGQGPEFLTYFQNEAQLEKSRLLSDRFSAERPKGSFSTLEIQRTEQGDSAMYLCASSPAGTGELFFGEGSRLTVL.